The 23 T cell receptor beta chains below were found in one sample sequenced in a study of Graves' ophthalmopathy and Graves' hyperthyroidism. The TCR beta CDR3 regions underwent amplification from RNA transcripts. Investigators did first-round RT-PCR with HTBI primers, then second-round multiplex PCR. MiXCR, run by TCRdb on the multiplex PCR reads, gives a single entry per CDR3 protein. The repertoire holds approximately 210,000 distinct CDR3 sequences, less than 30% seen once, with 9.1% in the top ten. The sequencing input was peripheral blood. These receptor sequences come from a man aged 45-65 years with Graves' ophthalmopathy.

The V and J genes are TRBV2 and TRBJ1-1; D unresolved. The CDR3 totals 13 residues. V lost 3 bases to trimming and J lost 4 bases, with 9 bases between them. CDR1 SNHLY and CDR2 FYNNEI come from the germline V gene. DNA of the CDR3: TGTGCCAGCAGTGACACATTGGGCACTGAAGCTTTCTTT. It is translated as CASSDTLGTEAFF.

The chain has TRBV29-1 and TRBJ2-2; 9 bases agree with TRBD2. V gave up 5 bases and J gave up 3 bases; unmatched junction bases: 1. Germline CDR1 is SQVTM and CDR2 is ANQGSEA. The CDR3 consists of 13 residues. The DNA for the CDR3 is TGCAGCGTTTGGACTAGCGACACCGGGGAGCTGTTTTTT. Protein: CSVWTSDTGELFF.

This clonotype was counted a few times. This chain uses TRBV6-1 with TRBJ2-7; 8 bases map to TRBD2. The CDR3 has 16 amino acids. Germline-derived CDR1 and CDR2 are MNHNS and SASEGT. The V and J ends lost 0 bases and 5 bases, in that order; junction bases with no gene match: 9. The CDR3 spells CASSEALPGGYNEQYF. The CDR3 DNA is TGTGCCAGCAGTGAAGCCCTCCCGGGGGGGTATAACGAGCAGTACTTC.

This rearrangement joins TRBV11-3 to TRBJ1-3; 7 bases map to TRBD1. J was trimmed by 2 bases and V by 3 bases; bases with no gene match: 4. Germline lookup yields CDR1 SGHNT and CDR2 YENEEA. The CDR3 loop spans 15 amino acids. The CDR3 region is CASSFRQGAGNTIYF. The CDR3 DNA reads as TGTGCCAGCAGCTTCCGACAGGGTGCTGGAAACACCATATATTTT. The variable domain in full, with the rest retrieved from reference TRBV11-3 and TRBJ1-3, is EAGVVQSPRYKIIEKKQPVAFWCNPISGHNTLYWYLQNLGQGPELLIRYENEEAVDDSQLPKDRFSAERLKGVDSTLKIQPAELGDSAVYLCASSFRQGAGNTIYFGEGSWLTVV.

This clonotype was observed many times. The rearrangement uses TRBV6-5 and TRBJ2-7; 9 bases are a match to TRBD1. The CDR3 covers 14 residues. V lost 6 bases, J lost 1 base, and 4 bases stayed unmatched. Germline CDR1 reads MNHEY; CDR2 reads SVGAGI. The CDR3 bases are TGTGCCAGCAGGTTGGGGACAGGGTCCTACGAGCAGTACTTC. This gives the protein CASRLGTGSYEQYF.

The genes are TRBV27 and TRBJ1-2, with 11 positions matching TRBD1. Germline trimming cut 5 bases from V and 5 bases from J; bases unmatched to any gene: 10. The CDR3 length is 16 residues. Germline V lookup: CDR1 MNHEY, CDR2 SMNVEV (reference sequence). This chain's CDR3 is CASSPHSGQGAYGYTF. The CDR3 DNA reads TGTGCCAGCAGTCCCCATTCCGGACAGGGGGCTTATGGCTACACCTTC.

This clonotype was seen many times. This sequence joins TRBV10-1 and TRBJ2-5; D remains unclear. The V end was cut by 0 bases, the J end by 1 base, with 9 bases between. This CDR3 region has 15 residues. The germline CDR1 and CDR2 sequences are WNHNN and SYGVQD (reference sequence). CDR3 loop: CASSESRSIQETQYF. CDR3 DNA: TGCGCCAGCAGTGAGTCTAGAAGCATCCAAGAGACCCAGTACTTC.

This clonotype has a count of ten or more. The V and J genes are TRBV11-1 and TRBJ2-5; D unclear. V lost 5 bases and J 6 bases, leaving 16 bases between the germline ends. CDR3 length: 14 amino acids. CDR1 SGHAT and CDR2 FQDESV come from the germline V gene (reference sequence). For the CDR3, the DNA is TGTGCCAGCAGCCCGGACGGTATTTTGCAGACCCAGTACTTC. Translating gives CASSPDGILQTQYF.

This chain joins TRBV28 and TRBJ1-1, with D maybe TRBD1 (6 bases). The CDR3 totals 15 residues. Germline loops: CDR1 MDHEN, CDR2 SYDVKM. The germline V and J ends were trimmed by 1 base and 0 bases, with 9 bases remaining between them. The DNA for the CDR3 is TGTGCCAGCAGTTTATCCGAGGGGGTGAACACTGAAGCTTTCTTT. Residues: CASSLSEGVNTEAFF.

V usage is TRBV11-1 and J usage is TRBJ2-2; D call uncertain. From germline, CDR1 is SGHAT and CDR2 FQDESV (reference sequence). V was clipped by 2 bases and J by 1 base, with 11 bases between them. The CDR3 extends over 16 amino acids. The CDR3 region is CASSLTRPQNTGELFF. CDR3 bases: TGTGCCAGCAGCTTAACACGGCCACAGAACACCGGGGAGCTGTTTTTT.

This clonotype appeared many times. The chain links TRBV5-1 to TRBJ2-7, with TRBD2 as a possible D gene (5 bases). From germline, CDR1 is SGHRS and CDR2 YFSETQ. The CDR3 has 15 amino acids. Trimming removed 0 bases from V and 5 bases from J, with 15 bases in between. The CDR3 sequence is CASSLVGEGPNEQYF. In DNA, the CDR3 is TGCGCCAGCAGCTTGGTCGGGGAAGGACCCAACGAGCAGTACTTC.

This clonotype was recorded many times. In nucleotides, the CDR3 is TGTGCCATCCCCCCCCCGGGACAGGGGTTCGCGAACACCGGGGAGCTGTTTTTT. Residues: CAIPPPGQGFANTGELFF. This rearrangement joins TRBV28 to TRBJ2-2; 10 bases are shared with TRBD1. Germline V gene lookup returns CDR1 MDHEN and CDR2 SYDVKM. With 10 bases clipped from V and 0 bases from J, the junction kept 14 bases outside the gene matches. The CDR3 extends over 18 amino acids.

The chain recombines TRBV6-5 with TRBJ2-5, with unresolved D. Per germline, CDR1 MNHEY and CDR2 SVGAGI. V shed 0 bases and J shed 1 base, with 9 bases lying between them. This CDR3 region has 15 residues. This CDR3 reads CASSYSIFSQETQYF. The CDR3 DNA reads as TGTGCCAGCAGTTACTCGATTTTCAGCCAAGAGACCCAGTACTTC.

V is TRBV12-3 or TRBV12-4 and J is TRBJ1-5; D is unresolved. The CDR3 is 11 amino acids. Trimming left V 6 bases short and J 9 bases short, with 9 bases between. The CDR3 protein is CASSGLGPQHF. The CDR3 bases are TGTGCCAGCAGCGGGTTAGGGCCCCAGCATTTT.

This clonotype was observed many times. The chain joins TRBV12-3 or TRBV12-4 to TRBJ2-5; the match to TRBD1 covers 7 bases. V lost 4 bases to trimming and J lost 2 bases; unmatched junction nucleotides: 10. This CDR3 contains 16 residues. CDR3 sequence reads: CASSSVQGLGQETQYF. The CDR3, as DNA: TGTGCCAGCAGTTCAGTACAGGGGTTGGGGCAAGAGACCCAGTACTTC.

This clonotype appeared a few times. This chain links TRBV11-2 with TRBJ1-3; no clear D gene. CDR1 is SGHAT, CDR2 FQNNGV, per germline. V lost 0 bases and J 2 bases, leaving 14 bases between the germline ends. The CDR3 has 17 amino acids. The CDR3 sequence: CASSLDPLELPGNTIYF. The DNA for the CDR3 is TGTGCCAGCAGCTTAGACCCTTTAGAGTTGCCTGGAAACACCATATATTTT.

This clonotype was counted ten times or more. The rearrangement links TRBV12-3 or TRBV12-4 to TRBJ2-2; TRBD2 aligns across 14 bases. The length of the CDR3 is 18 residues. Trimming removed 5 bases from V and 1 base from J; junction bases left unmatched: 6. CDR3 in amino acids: CASSVLGLAGGNTGELFF. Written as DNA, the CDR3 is TGTGCCAGCAGTGTTCTCGGACTAGCGGGAGGGAACACCGGGGAGCTGTTTTTT.

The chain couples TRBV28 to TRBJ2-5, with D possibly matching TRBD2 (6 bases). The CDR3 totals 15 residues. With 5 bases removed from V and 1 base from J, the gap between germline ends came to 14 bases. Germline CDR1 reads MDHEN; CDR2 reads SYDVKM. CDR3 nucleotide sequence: TGTGCCAGCAGTCCCCCCGGGAGAATCCAAGAGACCCAGTACTTC. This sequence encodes CASSPPGRIQETQYF.

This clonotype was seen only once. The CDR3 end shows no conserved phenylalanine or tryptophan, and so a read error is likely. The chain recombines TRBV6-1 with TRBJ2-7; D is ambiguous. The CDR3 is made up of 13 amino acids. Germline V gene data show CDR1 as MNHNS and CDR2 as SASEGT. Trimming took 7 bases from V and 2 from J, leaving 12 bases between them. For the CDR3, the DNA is TGTGCCAGCATGATCCGCCGTCCCTACGAGCAGTACTTG. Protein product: CASMIRRPYEQYL.

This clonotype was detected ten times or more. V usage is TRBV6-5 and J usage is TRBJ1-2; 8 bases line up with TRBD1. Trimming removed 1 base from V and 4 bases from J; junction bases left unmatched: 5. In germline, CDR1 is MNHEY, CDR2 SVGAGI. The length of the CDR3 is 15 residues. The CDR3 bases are TGTGCCAGCAGTTACTGGACAGGGAGCGGCTATGGCTACACCTTC. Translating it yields CASSYWTGSGYGYTF.

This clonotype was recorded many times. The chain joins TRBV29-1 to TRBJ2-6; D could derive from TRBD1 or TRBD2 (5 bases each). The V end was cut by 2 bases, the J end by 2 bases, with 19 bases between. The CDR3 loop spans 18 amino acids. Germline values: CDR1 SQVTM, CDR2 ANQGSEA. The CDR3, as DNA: TGCAGCGTTGAAATGAGGGACCGGGAAGACCCTGGGGCCAACGTCCTGACTTTC. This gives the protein CSVEMRDREDPGANVLTF.

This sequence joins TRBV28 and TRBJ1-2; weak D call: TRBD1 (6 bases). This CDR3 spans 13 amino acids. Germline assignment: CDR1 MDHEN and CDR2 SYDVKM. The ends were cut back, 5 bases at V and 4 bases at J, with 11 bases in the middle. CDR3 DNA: TGTGCCAGCAGTAGTAGGGACACCTATGGCTACACCTTC. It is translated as CASSSRDTYGYTF.

The CDR3: CASSILQGPRSYEQYF. In nucleotides, the CDR3 is TGTGCCAGCAGTATACTGCAGGGTCCCCGCTCCTACGAGCAGTACTTC. The chain is built from TRBV12-3 or TRBV12-4 and TRBJ2-7; TRBD1 is a possible D gene (5 bases). The CDR3 has 16 residues. Trimming shortened V by 5 bases and J by 0 bases, and 17 bases separated the two germline ends.